The entry below gives a single T cell receptor beta chain sequence along with its context. This sample is part of a study of blood T cell repertoires in COVID-19. Overall study: Whether acute or convalescent, the COVID-19 samples came from the United States, Italy and Spain. Nucleic acid was either cDNA or gDNA, and it came from T cells, B-cell-depleted T cells, or PBMCs.

In the original processing: Cell counts per sample came from amplifying reference gene primers. TCRdb's table, derived via immunoSEQ multiplex PCR, lists solely in-frame clones and lacks some. That table furnishes V, J and clone size, whereas the DNA furnished D and trimming. In the table there are some 140,000 clones, around four fifths of which are singletons. The germline V gene encodes CDR1 SNHLY and CDR2 FYNNEI. Trimming left V 4 bases short and J 2 bases short, with 5 bases between. The CDR3 extends over 13 amino acids. The chain links TRBV2 to TRBJ2-2; no clear D. The origin of this receptor is a man between 60 and 75 years old who had recovered from COVID-19. The sample consisted of peripheral blood. CDR3 nucleotide sequence: TGTGCCAGCAGTGCAGAAAACACCGGGGAGCTGTTTTTT. It translates to CASSAENTGELFF.